Listed below are T cell receptor beta chains from one sample, sequenced in a study of PD-L1 blockade in urothelial cancer. Sequencing used immunoSEQ multiplex PCR; TCRdb keeps in-frame clones, though not all of them. This sample has about 83,000 clones, with 87% found just once. The specimen comprised PBMCs, sampled around atezolizumab (anti-PD-L1) treatment. All receptors come from a woman aged 70-85 years with urothelial cancer. CDR3s include the opening cysteine and the closing phenylalanine or tryptophan. A D gene is named only where the DNA matches it firmly.

TRBJ2-1 | TRBV5-1 | 14 | TRBD2 | CASSPREGRNEQFF | TGCGCCAGCAGCCCCCGGGAGGGCCGCAATGAGCAGTTCTTC
TRBJ2-7 | TRBV19 | 14 | NA | CASSLQGGSYEQYF | TGTGCCAGTAGTCTACAGGGGGGGTCCTACGAGCAGTACTTC
TRBJ2-1 | TRBV5-4 | 18 | TRBD2 | CASSSKNLLAGVYNEQFF | TGTGCCAGCAGCAGCAAAAACCTACTAGCGGGGGTGTACAATGAGCAGTTCTTC
TRBJ2-7 | TRBV5-1 | 15 | NA | CASSFDSYQTYEQYF | TGCGCCAGCAGCTTTGACTCCTACCAAACCTACGAGCAGTACTTC
TRBJ2-7 | TRBV6-5 | 14 | TRBD1 | CASSRDRVSYEQYF | TGTGCCAGCAGCCGGGACAGGGTCTCCTACGAGCAGTACTTC
TRBJ2-1 | TRBV9 | 15 | TRBD2 | CASSPASGNLGEQFF | TGTGCCAGCAGCCCCGCTAGCGGGAATTTGGGGGAGCAGTTCTTC
TRBJ2-2 | TRBV4-1 | 17 | TRBD2 | CASSQEASGGNTGELFF | TGCGCCAGCAGCCAAGAGGCTAGCGGGGGGAACACCGGGGAGCTGTTTTTT
TRBJ2-1 | TRBV30 | 15 | TRBD1 | CAWGGDRGSYNEQFF | TGTGCCTGGGGCGGGGACAGGGGGTCCTACAATGAGCAGTTCTTC
TRBJ1-2 | TRBV2 | 13 | TRBD1 | CASRDRVGDGYTF | TGTGCCAGCAGGGACAGGGTCGGCGATGGCTACACCTTC
TRBJ2-7 | TRBV4-2 | 15 | TRBD1 | CASSQGQGGPYEQYF | TGTGCCAGCAGCCAAGGACAGGGTGGGCCCTACGAGCAGTACTTC
TRBJ1-2 | TRBV19 | 14 | TRBD1 | CASSSGQGPYGYTF | TGTGCCAGTAGTTCGGGACAGGGGCCATATGGCTACACCTTC